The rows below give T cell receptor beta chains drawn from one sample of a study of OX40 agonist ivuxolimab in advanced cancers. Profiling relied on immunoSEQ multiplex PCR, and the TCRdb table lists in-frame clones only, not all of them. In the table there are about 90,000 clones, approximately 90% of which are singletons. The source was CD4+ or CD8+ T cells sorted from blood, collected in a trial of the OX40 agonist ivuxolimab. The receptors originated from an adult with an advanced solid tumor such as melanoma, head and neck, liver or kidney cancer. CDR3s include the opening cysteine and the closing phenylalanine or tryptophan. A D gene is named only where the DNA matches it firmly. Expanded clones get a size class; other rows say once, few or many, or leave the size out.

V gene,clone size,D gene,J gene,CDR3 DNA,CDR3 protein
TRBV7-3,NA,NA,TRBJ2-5,TGTGCCAGCAGCCCCCTGACAGGGAGGCAGACCCAGTACTTC,CASSPLTGRQTQYF
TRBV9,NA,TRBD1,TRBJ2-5,TGTGCCAGCAGCGTAGGGGGACAGGGGCGAGAGACCCAGTACTTC,CASSVGGQGRETQYF
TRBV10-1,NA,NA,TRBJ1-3,TGCGCCAGCAGTGAGTCGGGAGGGTCTGGAAACACCATATATTTT,CASSESGGSGNTIYF
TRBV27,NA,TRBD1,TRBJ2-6,TGTGCCAGCAGTTTCGACAGGGCTGGGGCCAACGTCCTGACTTTC,CASSFDRAGANVLTF
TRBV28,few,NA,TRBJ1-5,TGTGCCAGCAGTTTAGGGGGACGGCTTGGCAATCAGCCCCAGCATTTT,CASSLGGRLGNQPQHF
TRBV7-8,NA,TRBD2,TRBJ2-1,TGTGCCAGCAGCTTAGCGGGAGGGCAGGGTGAGCAGTTCTTC,CASSLAGGQGEQFF
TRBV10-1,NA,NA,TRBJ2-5,TGCGCCAGCATAAGGGAGGATAGGGAGACCCAGTACTTC,CASIREDRETQYF
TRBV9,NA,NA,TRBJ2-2,TGTGCCAGCAGCGTAGGACACTCGAACACCGGGGAGCTGTTTTTT,CASSVGHSNTGELFF
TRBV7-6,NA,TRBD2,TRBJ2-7,TGTGCCAGCAGCTTCGGGACTAGCGGATCCTACGAGCAGTACTTC,CASSFGTSGSYEQYF
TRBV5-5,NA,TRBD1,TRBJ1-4,TGTGCCAGCAGCCCCGGGACAGGAGCAACTAATGAAAAACTGTTTTTT,CASSPGTGATNEKLFF
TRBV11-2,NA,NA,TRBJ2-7,TGTGCCAGCAGCCTCCGCCTAACTACCTACGAGCAGTACTTC,CASSLRLTTYEQYF
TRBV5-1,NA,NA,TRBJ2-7,TGCGCCAGCAGCTTCCGGGAGACGTATAACGAGCAGTACTTC,CASSFRETYNEQYF
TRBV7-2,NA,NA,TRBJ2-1,TGTGCCAGCAGCTCTTCCACAGGGAGCGATGAGCAGTTCTTC,CASSSSTGSDEQFF
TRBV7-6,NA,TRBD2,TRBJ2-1,TGTGCCAGCAGCTTAACGGGGGGGTACTACAATGAGCAGTTCTTC,CASSLTGGYYNEQFF
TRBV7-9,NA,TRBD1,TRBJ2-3,TGTGCCAGCAGCTCCACAGGGGACAGTAGCACAGATACGCAGTATTTT,CASSSTGDSSTDTQYF
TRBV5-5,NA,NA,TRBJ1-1,TGTGCCAGCACCCGTATGACAGGGAACACTGAAGCTTTCTTT,CASTRMTGNTEAFF
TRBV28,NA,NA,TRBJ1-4,TGTGCCAGCACCAACCCACTGGGGGGATCGGATGGAGAAAAACTGTTTTTT,CASTNPLGGSDGEKLFF
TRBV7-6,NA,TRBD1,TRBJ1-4,TGTGCCAGCAGCTTAGTTCCGGGACAGGTGGGACCTGCAACTAATGAAAAACTGTTTTTT,CASSLVPGQVGPATNEKLFF
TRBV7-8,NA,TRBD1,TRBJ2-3,TGTGCCAGCAGCTTAGGGACAGGGCTCAACACAGATACGCAGTATTTT,CASSLGTGLNTDTQYF
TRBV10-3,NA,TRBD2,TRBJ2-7,TGTGCCATCAGTGAGTCCGCTAGCGGACCCTACGAGCAGTACTTC,CAISESASGPYEQYF
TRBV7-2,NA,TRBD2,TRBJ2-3,TGTGCCAGCAGCTTAGAGAACGAGGGACTAGCGCGGACAGATACGCAGTATTTT,CASSLENEGLARTDTQYF
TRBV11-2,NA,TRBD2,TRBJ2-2,TGTGCCAGCAGCTCCGGACTAGCGGGAGGCGCCGGGGAGCTGTTTTTT,CASSSGLAGGAGELFF
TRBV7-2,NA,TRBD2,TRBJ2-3,TGTGCCAGCGCAAGCAGGCTAGCGGGAAACCTCACTCAGTATTTT,CASASRLAGNLTQYF
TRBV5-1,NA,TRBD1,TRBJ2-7,TGCGCCAGCAGCTTTGGACAGGGGGATGAGCAGTACTTC,CASSFGQGDEQYF
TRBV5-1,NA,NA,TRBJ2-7,TGCGCCAGCAGCTCCCAGGGGGGGAGGAATAGCGAGCAGTACTTC,CASSSQGGRNSEQYF
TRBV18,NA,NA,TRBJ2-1,TGTGCCAGCTCACGAGTCGAGGGTGAGCAGTTCTTC,CASSRVEGEQFF
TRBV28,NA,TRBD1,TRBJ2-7,TGTGCCAGCAGTGCCGGGACAGCGGAGCAGTACTTC,CASSAGTAEQYF
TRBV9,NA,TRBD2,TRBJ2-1,TGTGCCAGCAGCGCCTCTATGGGACGGGAGGTCGGTGAGCAGTTCTTC,CASSASMGREVGEQFF
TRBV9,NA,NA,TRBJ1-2,TGTGCCAGCAGCGTAAGAACCTCGGGTCAGGACTATGGCTACACCTTC,CASSVRTSGQDYGYTF
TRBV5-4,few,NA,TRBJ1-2,TGTGCCAGCTGGAGCTGGGGGGACACAACTAACTATGGCTACACCTTC,CASWSWGDTTNYGYTF
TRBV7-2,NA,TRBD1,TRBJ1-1,TGTGCCAGCAGCTTTGGGGACAGTCTGAACACTGAAGCTTTCTTT,CASSFGDSLNTEAFF
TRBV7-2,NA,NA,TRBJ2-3,TGTGCCAGCAGCCGCACCTCCCCACCAGATACGCAGTATTTT,CASSRTSPPDTQYF
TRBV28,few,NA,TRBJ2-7,TGTGCCAGCAGTCGTGGATTGGGGAGACACTCCTACGAGCAGTACTTC,CASSRGLGRHSYEQYF
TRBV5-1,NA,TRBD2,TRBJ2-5,TGCGCCAGCAGCTTTTTGACCGGGACTAGCGAAGAGACCCAGTACTTC,CASSFLTGTSEETQYF
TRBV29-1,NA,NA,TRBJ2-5,TGCAGCGTCACCGTTAGACAGCGGGAGACCCAGTACTTC,CSVTVRQRETQYF
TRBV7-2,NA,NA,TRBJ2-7,TGTGCCAGCAGCTCCGCCTCAGGCTACGAGCAGTACTTC,CASSSASGYEQYF
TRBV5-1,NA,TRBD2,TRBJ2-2,TGCGCCAGCACCAAGAACCCCGGAGCGGGAGGGGGCACCGGGGAGCTGTTTTTT,CASTKNPGAGGGTGELFF
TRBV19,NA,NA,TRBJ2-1,TGTGCCAGTAGGCCGTCCGCGCGAATGGTTGACAATGAGCAGTTCTTC,CASRPSARMVDNEQFF
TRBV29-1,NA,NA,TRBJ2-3,TGCAGCGTTCTAGCGCCAGATACGCAGTATTTT,CSVLAPDTQYF
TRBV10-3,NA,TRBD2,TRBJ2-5,TGTGCCATCAGTGATCGTCCAGCGGGAGTGGGGGAGACCCAGTACTTC,CAISDRPAGVGETQYF
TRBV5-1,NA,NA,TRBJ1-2,TGCGCCAGCAGCTTGACCAGGGATAGGGGCTACACCTTC,CASSLTRDRGYTF
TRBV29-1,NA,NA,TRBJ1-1,TGCAGCGTCCTAGGGACATGGGACACTGAAGCTTTCTTT,CSVLGTWDTEAFF
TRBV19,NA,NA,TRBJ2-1,TGTGCCAGTAGTATAACGCAGGGTGAGCAGTTCTTC,CASSITQGEQFF
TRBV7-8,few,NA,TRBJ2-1,TGTGCCAGCAGCTTAGAACAGTCCCGCTCCTACAATGAGCAGTTCTTC,CASSLEQSRSYNEQFF
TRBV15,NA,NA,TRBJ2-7,TGTGCCACCAGCACCGTTAGCGTGTACGAGCAGTACTTC,CATSTVSVYEQYF
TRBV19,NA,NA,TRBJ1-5,TGTGCCAGTACCAGCCGTACAGAGCCGAATCAGCCCCAGCATTTT,CASTSRTEPNQPQHF
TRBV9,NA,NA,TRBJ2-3,TGTGCCAGCAGCACCCACACAGATACGCAGTATTTT,CASSTHTDTQYF
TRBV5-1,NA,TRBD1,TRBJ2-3,TGCGCCAGCAGCCACGGGACAGGGGGCAGTGATACGCAGTATTTT,CASSHGTGGSDTQYF
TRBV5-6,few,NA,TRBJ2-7,TGTGCCAGCAGCCGGTGGGGTCGCGGGCTGCAGTACGAGCAGTACTTC,CASSRWGRGLQYEQYF